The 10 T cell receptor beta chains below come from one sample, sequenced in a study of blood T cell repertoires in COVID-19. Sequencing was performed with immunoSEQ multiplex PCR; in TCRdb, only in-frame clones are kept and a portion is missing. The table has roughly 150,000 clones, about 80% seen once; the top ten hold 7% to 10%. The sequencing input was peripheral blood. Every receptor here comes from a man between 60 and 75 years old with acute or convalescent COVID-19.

Here the CDR3 reads CASSGPGQGVFIYGYTF. CDR3 nucleotides: TGTGCCAGCAGCGGGCCGGGACAGGGGGTATTTATCTATGGCTACACCTTC. This chain uses TRBV2 with TRBJ1-2; 11 positions agree with TRBD1. Germline values: CDR1 SNHLY, CDR2 FYNNEI. The ends lost 6 bases at V and 4 bases at J; junction bases unmatched: 13. The CDR3 is made up of 17 amino acids.

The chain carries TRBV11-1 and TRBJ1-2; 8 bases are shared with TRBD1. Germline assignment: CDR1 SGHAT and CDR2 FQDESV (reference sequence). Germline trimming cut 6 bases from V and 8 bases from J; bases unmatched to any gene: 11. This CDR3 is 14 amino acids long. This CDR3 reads CASRPLTGAHGYTF. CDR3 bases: TGTGCCAGCAGGCCGTTGACAGGGGCGCACGGCTACACCTTC.

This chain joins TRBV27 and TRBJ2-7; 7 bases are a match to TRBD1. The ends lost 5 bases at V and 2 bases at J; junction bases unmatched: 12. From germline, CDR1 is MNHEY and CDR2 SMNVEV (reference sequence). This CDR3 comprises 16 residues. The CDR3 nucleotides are TGTGCCAGCAGTCCCTCGTCAGGGGGTGCGGCCTACGAGCAGTACTTC. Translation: CASSPSSGGAAYEQYF.

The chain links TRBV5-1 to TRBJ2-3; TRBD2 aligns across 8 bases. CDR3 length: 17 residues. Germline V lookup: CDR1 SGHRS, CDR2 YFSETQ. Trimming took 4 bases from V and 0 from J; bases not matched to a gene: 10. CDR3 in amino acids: CASSGGSTSASTDTQYF. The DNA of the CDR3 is TGCGCCAGCAGCGGGGGATCGACTAGCGCTAGCACAGATACGCAGTATTTT.

CDR3 sequence: CASRLTEAFF. CDR3 coding DNA: TGTGCCAGCAGACTCACTGAAGCTTTCTTT. The J gene is TRBJ1-1, the V gene TRBV2, with D unclear. V shed 6 bases and J shed 4 bases, with 3 bases lying between them. CDR3 length: 10 amino acids. The V gene's germline CDR1 is SNHLY and CDR2 FYNNEI.

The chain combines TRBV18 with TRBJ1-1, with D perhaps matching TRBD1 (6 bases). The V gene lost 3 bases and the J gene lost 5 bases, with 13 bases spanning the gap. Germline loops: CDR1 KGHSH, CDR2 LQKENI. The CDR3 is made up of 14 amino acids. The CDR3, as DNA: TGTGCCAGCTCACCGACAGGCATCGGGACTGAAGCTTTCTTT. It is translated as CASSPTGIGTEAFF.

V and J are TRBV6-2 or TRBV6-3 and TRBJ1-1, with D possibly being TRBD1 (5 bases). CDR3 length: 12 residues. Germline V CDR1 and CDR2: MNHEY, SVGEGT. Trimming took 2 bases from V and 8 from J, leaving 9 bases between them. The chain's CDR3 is CASSYKGVEAFF. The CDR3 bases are TGTGCCAGCAGTTACAAAGGGGTCGAAGCTTTCTTT.

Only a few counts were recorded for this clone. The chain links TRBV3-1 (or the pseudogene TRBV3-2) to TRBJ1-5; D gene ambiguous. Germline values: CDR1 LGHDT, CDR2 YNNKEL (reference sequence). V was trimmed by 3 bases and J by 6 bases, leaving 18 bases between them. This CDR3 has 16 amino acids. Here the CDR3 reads CASSQTIQGVGQPQHF. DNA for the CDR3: TGTGCCAGCAGCCAGACCATTCAAGGAGTAGGTCAGCCCCAGCATTTT.

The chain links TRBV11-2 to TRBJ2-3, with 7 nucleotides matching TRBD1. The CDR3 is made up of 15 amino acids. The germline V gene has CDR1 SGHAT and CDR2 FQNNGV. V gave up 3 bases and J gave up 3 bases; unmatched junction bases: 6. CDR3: CASSFRGGSTDTQYF. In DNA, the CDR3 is TGTGCCAGCAGCTTCCGAGGGGGCTCGACAGATACGCAGTATTTT.

As DNA, the CDR3 is TGTGCTAGTGGTTCCCCGACAGGTCTCTATGGCTACACCTTC. It encodes CASGSPTGLYGYTF. The chain uses TRBV12-5 and TRBJ1-2, with D perhaps matching TRBD1 (6 bases). The V end was cut by 4 bases, the J end by 4 bases, with 13 bases between. The CDR3 covers 14 residues. CDR1 is LGHNT and CDR2 is FRNRAP in the germline V gene.